What follows are 8 T cell receptor beta chains derived from one specimen sequenced in a study of T cell responses to AZD1222 COVID-19 vaccine. Here immunoSEQ multiplex PCR was the method, and the copy in TCRdb shows in-frame clones only, minus some. The sample has roughly 120,000 clones, around 89% seen once. The sample here was peripheral blood, taken on day 0 of AZD1222 vaccination. These receptors were obtained from an adult in good health.

The genes are TRBV29-1 and TRBJ2-3; D not resolved. Germline V gives CDR1 SQVTM, CDR2 ANQGSEA. This CDR3 region has 11 residues. Trimming stripped 3 bases from V and 6 bases from J, with 7 bases between. CDR3 sequence: CSVESGDTQYF. The CDR3 nucleotides are TGCAGCGTTGAGTCCGGGGATACGCAGTATTTT.

The chain links TRBV19 to TRBJ2-1; 9 bases agree with TRBD2. The germline gives CDR1 LNHDA, CDR2 SQIVND (reference sequence). This CDR3 region has 16 residues. V lost 5 bases, J lost 4 bases, and 9 bases stayed unmatched. CDR3 sequence reads: CASSFSFSGSYNEQFF. CDR3 DNA sequence: TGTGCCAGTAGTTTTAGCTTTAGCGGGAGTTACAATGAGCAGTTCTTC.

J is TRBJ2-1 and V is TRBV19; 14 bases fit TRBD2. This CDR3 spans 14 amino acids. V lost 9 bases, J lost 4 bases, and 2 bases stayed unmatched. Germline CDR1 is LNHDA and CDR2 is SQIVND (reference sequence). DNA for the CDR3: TGTGCCAGCGGACTAGCGGGGGGATACAATGAGCAGTTCTTC. This gives the protein CASGLAGGYNEQFF.

The gene calls are TRBV9 and TRBJ1-5, with D possibly being TRBD1 (5 bases). The CDR3 consists of 15 residues. V was pared by 0 bases and J by 3 bases, with 10 bases between. Germline CDR1 SGDLS, CDR2 YYNGEE. In nucleotides, the CDR3 is TGTGCCAGCAGCGTAGCGGGGCAGGTCAATCAGCCCCAGCATTTT. It is translated as CASSVAGQVNQPQHF.

CDR3 in DNA: TGTGCCAGCCAAACCTTCGGGGGTTTATCTGGAAACACCATATATTTT. It is translated as CASQTFGGLSGNTIYF. The chain recombines TRBV28 with TRBJ1-3; D is possibly TRBD1 (5 bases). Deletions cut 8 bases from V and 1 base from J, with 18 bases between. The CDR3 has 16 residues. CDR1 and CDR2 (germline): MDHEN, SYDVKM.

A single count supports this clone. V gene TRBV28 combines with J gene TRBJ2-3; D uncertain. The ends were cut back, 6 bases at V and 6 bases at J, with 10 bases in the middle. Germline CDR1 and CDR2: MDHEN and SYDVKM. CDR3 length equals 12 residues. The CDR3 loop reads CASSTLVDTQYF. CDR3 DNA: TGTGCCAGCAGCACGCTAGTGGATACGCAGTATTTT.

This clone appeared once. The V call is TRBV6-5, the J call TRBJ1-5, with 7 bases matching TRBD1. J gave up 6 bases and V 6 bases, and 5 bases lay outside the gene matches. The CDR3 runs 13 residues. CDR1 and CDR2 from the germline V gene are MNHEY and SVGAGI. The CDR3 nucleotides read TGTGCCAGCAGCGGACAGGCCACTCAGCCCCAGCATTTT. This sequence encodes CASSGQATQPQHF.

The chain recombines TRBV11-2 with TRBJ1-6; the match to TRBD1 covers 7 bases. This CDR3 spans 14 amino acids. Germline assignment: CDR1 SGHAT and CDR2 FQNNGV. The V gene end was trimmed by 5 bases and the J gene end by 7 bases; junction bases not matched to a gene: 5. CDR3 loop: CASSLGQENSPLHF. The CDR3 DNA follows: TGTGCCAGCAGCCTTGGACAGGAAAATTCACCCCTCCACTTT.